This TCR beta chain was identified during a study of monozygotic twins with inflammatory bowel disease. Overall study results and limits: Evidence failed to back one strong IBD-linked signal or clonotype.

Germline assignment: CDR1 KGHSH and CDR2 LQKENI. The CDR3 totals 17 residues. Notes on this clonotype: Its antigen is currently unknown.

One entry per CDR3 protein, without DNA, is what TCRdb gives after re-calling the 5' RACE reads. The data include roughly 150,000 distinct CDR3 sequences; the top ten clones carry 2.8%. Sequencing input: blood. The receptor comes from a human donor with ulcerative colitis or Crohn's disease, or a healthy co-twin of an affected twin (not recorded which). The gene calls are TRBV18 and TRBJ2-5; checking the TCRdb D call of TRBD2 is not possible without DNA. CDR3 region: CASSPRLAGGSGETQYF.